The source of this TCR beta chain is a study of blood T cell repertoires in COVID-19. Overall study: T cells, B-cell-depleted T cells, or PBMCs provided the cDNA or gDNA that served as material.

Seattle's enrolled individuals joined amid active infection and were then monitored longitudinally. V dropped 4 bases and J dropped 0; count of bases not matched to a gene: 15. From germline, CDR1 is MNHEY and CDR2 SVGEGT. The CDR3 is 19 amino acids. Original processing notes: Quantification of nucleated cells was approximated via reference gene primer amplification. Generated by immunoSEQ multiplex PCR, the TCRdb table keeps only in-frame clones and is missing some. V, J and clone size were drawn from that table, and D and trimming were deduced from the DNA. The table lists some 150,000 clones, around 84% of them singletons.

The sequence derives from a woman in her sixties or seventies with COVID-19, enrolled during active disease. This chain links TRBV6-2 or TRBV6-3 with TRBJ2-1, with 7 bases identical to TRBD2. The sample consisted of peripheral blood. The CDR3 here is CASSLRDYRPKSSYNEQFF. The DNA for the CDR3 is TGTGCCAGCAGTTTAAGGGACTATAGACCCAAAAGCTCCTACAATGAGCAGTTCTTC.